This T cell receptor (beta chain) was recovered during a study of long-term antiretroviral therapy in people with HIV. At the level of the study: The oldest samples precede the 2015 immediate-ART recommendation by about a decade. Study outcomes and limitations: Specimen acquisition occurred between the mid-2000s and the late 2010s, potentially under older ART regimens. Diversity remained lower than transplant donor controls, even though it increased after ART.

Investigators performed immunoSEQ version v3.0 at survey level. Assay: immunoSEQ multiplex PCR; the TCRdb copy retains only in-frame clones and omits some. The sample has fewer than 30,000 clones, roughly four fifths seen once. The V gene's germline CDR1 is LNHDA and CDR2 SQIVND (reference sequence). CDR3 length: 15 amino acids. J gave up 5 bases and V 7 bases, and 11 bases lay outside the gene matches. With regard to this clone: The antigen is unknown.

The TCR sequence derives from a man aged 30 to 45 with HIV. The sequencing here drew on unsorted PBMCs, taken 0.7 years before starting antiretroviral therapy. The chain has TRBV19 and TRBJ2-5; 9 nucleotides match TRBD2. CDR3 in DNA: TGTGCCAGTACCAATCGCGGGGGGGCCTTCGAGACCCAGTACTTC. The encoded protein is CASTNRGGAFETQYF.